This TCR beta chain originates from a study of cytomegalovirus exposure and HLA in healthy donors. PCR amplification relied on 60 Vbeta primers (plus 13 Jbeta primers). Under the authors' procedure: A later analysis tallied 80 million or so unique TCR beta chains, around 12 million of them shared. Only in-frame clones appear in the TCRdb table, and some are missing; sequencing was by immunoSEQ multiplex PCR. From that table come the V and J calls and clone size; the DNA was used to work out D and trimming. The top ten clones hold roughly 5% of a sample with some 120,000 clones, over 75% of them seen once. Germline lookup yields CDR1 LGHNA and CDR2 YSLEER. This CDR3 has 16 amino acids. With 0 bases clipped from V and 2 bases from J, the junction kept 3 bases outside the gene matches. As for this clone: The antigen remains unidentified.

General observations from the study: A missense variant in DCLRE1C was later tied to TCR beta V- and J-gene trimming.

Sequenced: PBMCs. This chain links TRBV4-3 with TRBJ2-1; 8 bases agree with TRBD1. The origin of this receptor is a young man in good health and CMV-seronegative. The CDR3 DNA reads as TGCGCCAGCAGCCAAGAGGCAGGGGGCCCCTACAATGAGCAGTTCTTC. It translates to CASSQEAGGPYNEQFF.